A selection of T cell receptor beta chains follows, all from one sample in a study of blood T cell repertoires in COVID-19. This table comes from immunoSEQ multiplex PCR, and its TCRdb copy is limited to in-frame clones, with some not included. In the table there are roughly 160,000 clones, more than 75% of which are singletons. Source material: peripheral blood. These TCRs come from a man in his sixties with COVID-19, enrolled during active disease. The CDR3 runs from the conserved cysteine through the conserved F or W. Each record gives: J gene, D gene, CDR3 length, V gene, clone size, CDR3 protein, CDR3 DNA. D genes are given only for firm matches. Clone size appears in some rows only: once, few, many, or a class for an expanded clone.

TRBJ1-1,.,14,TRBV6-5,few,CASRKQGMWSEAFF,TGTGCCAGCAGAAAACAGGGAATGTGGTCTGAAGCTTTCTTT
TRBJ2-7,TRBD1,19,TRBV6-6,few,CASSPFRGTGHTSIYEQYF,TGTGCCAGCAGTCCTTTCCGCGGGACAGGCCATACTTCGATCTACGAGCAGTACTTC
TRBJ1-3,.,13,TRBV18,.,CASSQGSGNTIYF,TGTGCCAGCTCACAAGGGAGTGGAAACACCATATATTTT
TRBJ2-5,TRBD2,13,TRBV12-3/TRBV12-4,.,CASSLAGGVAQYF,TGTGCCAGCAGTTTGGCGGGAGGGGTGGCCCAGTACTTC
TRBJ1-1,.,15,TRBV27,.,CASQTGYEWYTEAFF,TGTGCCAGCCAAACAGGGTATGAGTGGTACACTGAAGCTTTCTTT
TRBJ1-2,.,11,TRBV6-5,.,CASSFGHGYTF,TGTGCCAGCAGTTTTGGCCATGGCTACACCTTC
TRBJ2-1,TRBD1,16,TRBV14,.,CASSLLRKTGYNEQFF,TGTGCCAGCAGCCTTCTTAGGAAGACAGGGTACAATGAGCAGTTCTTC
TRBJ1-1,.,14,TRBV2,.,CASSEEQGNTEAFF,TGTGCCAGCAGTGAAGAACAGGGAAACACTGAAGCTTTCTTT
TRBJ2-1,.,14,TRBV14,.,CASSGGGMGNEQFF,TGTGCCAGCAGCGGGGGGGGCATGGGGAATGAGCAGTTCTTC
TRBJ1-1,TRBD1,16,TRBV9,.,CASSVAPTGGGTEAFF,TGTGCCAGCAGCGTAGCTCCCACAGGGGGAGGCACTGAAGCTTTCTTT
TRBJ1-1,.,14,TRBV18,.,CASSPVIQNTEAFF,TGTGCCAGCTCACCGGTCATACAGAACACTGAAGCTTTCTTT
TRBJ2-7,TRBD1,15,TRBV16,.,CASRDRGQGPYEQYF,TGTGCCAGCAGAGACCGAGGACAGGGACCCTACGAGCAGTACTTC
TRBJ2-3,TRBD2,15,TRBV3-1/TRBV3-2,once,CASRVTGTSGRAQYF,TGTGCCAGCAGAGTTACCGGGACTAGCGGGAGGGCGCAGTATTTT
TRBJ1-6,TRBD1,16,TRBV30,.,CAWIPGGITYNSPLHF,TGTGCCTGGATCCCAGGGGGTATAACCTATAATTCACCCCTCCACTTT
TRBJ1-1,TRBD1,13,TRBV28,.,CASRTGGRAEAFF,TGTGCCAGCAGGACAGGGGGGAGGGCTGAAGCTTTCTTT
TRBJ2-6,.,18,TRBV3-1/TRBV3-2,.,CASSQGEIQSSGANVLTF,TGTGCCAGCAGCCAAGGAGAGATCCAAAGCTCTGGGGCCAACGTCCTGACTTTC
TRBJ1-2,.,14,TRBV25-1,.,CASSETGRESGYTF,TGTGCCAGCAGTGAAACTGGCCGGGAGTCTGGCTACACCTTC
TRBJ2-2,TRBD2,15,TRBV30,.,CAWTSGRARGGELFF,TGTGCCTGGACTAGCGGGAGGGCCCGTGGCGGGGAGCTGTTTTTT
TRBJ1-6,.,14,TRBV6-5,.,CASSRQEANSPLHF,TGTGCCAGCAGTCGTCAGGAGGCTAATTCACCCCTCCACTTT
TRBJ1-2,TRBD1,16,TRBV25-1,.,CASSEPRTGGFYGYTF,TGTGCCAGCAGTGAACCGAGGACAGGGGGCTTCTATGGCTACACCTTC
TRBJ2-7,TRBD2,14,TRBV5-5,.,CASSLGLAVYEQYF,TGTGCCAGCAGCTTGGGACTAGCTGTCTACGAGCAGTACTTC
TRBJ1-5,.,16,TRBV24-1,once,CATSDPRQGGIQPQHF,TGTGCCACCAGTGACCCCCGGCAGGGAGGAATACAGCCCCAGCATTTT
TRBJ1-3,.,18,TRBV2,few,CASRFGKGRGGTWNTIYF,TGTGCCAGCAGATTTGGGAAGGGTCGTGGGGGGACGTGGAACACCATATATTTT
TRBJ2-7,.,13,TRBV11-1,.,CASSLGGSYEQYF,TGTGCCAGCAGCTTGGGGGGTTCCTACGAGCAGTACTTC